What follows are 6 T cell receptor beta chains derived from one specimen sequenced in a study of blood T cells in healthy people across ages (dated by TCRdb to about 2015). Libraries were built with 5' RACE. Reads for this sample came from an Illumina HiSeq 2500. The second PCR ran for roughly 6 to 11 cycles and used a J-beta primer mix along with a sample-barcoded 5' primer. TCRdb reprocessing: public reads trimmed at Q25 with fastp, clones called with MiXCR, in-frame beta chains kept. Identical CDR3 proteins give one entry, which carries the most common genes and DNA. Within this sample are hundreds of thousands of distinct CDR3 sequences, with roughly 30% of them counted one time only. Around 16% of the sample comes from the top ten. Sequenced: blood. The receptors were gathered from a woman of 80 years or more in good health.

The chain employs TRBV5-1 and TRBJ1-4, with 10 bases matching TRBD1. Germline V CDR1 and CDR2: SGHRS, YFSETQ. Trimming removed 7 bases from V and 6 bases from J; junction bases left unmatched: 15. CDR3 size: 17 residues. CDR3 residues: CASSSGTGVQGYEKLFF. The CDR3, as DNA: TGCGCCAGCTCATCGGGGACAGGGGTTCAAGGGTATGAAAAACTGTTTTTT.

On this clonotype itself: A much larger clone differs by one base, so this may be a read error. This CDR3 fails to terminate in the conserved phenylalanine or tryptophan, so it likely reflects a read error. The chain couples TRBV5-1 to TRBJ1-2; 7 nucleotides line up with TRBD1. Looked up from germline, CDR1 is SGHRS and CDR2 is YFSETQ. The V segment lost 0 bases and the J segment 7 bases; nucleotides outside the gene matches: 6. The CDR3 consists of 14 residues. The CDR3 spells CASSLGQGGLGYTC. The CDR3, as DNA: TGCGCCAGCAGCTTGGGACAGGGCGGGCTTGGCTACACCTGC.

This clonotype was picked up many times. CDR3 in amino acids: CASSKDLYEQYF. In nucleotides, the CDR3 is TGTGCCAGCAGTAAGGACCTCTACGAGCAGTACTTC. This chain connects TRBV25-1 to TRBJ2-7; D is uncertain. Germline lookup yields CDR1 MGHDK and CDR2 SYGVNS. Deletions cut 5 bases from V and 3 bases from J, with 8 bases between. The CDR3 is 12 residues long.

The CDR3 loop reads CASSIEAGAQQFF. The CDR3 coding sequence is TGTGCCAGTAGTATAGAAGCGGGGGCTCAGCAGTTCTTC. The V call is TRBV19, the J call TRBJ2-1; 8 bases agree with TRBD2. Germline CDR1 reads LNHDA; CDR2 reads SQIVND (reference sequence). Losses at the gene ends were 0 bases for V and 11 bases for J; bases not matched to a gene: 3. CDR3 size: 13 residues.

This clonotype has only a few counts. The chain recombines TRBV6-5 with TRBJ2-3; 12 bases are a match to TRBD2. The V segment lost 2 bases and the J segment 2 bases; nucleotides outside the gene matches: 11. The CDR3 has 19 residues. Germline CDR1 MNHEY, CDR2 SVGAGI. The CDR3 spells CASSYGIGASGGATDTQYF. The CDR3 nucleotides are TGTGCCAGCAGTTACGGAATTGGCGCTAGCGGGGGGGCCACAGATACGCAGTATTTT.

The rearrangement links TRBV7-8 to TRBJ1-2; D gene uncertain. Deletions cut 0 bases from V and 4 bases from J, with 9 bases between. The CDR3 extends over 14 amino acids. Germline loops: CDR1 SGHVS, CDR2 FQNEAQ. CDR3: CASSLAVAAYGYTF. The CDR3 nucleotides read TGTGCCAGCAGCTTAGCGGTCGCAGCCTATGGCTACACCTTC.